This TCR beta chain was sequenced for a study of technical replicates of blood from a handful of donors. Deletions cut 6 bases from V and 11 bases from J, with 16 bases between. This CDR3 has 12 residues. Germline assignment: CDR1 MNHNS and CDR2 SASEGT. The protocol was immunoSEQ multiplex PCR, while the TCRdb copy is restricted to in-frame clones and leaves out a portion. The sample lists approximately 70,000 clones, roughly nine tenths occurring once. This receptor was obtained from a human donor in good health. V usage is TRBV6-1 and J usage is TRBJ1-1, with D possibly being TRBD1 (5 bases). Material for sequencing was T cells isolated from PBMCs. CDR3 amino acids: CASSPRDLGAFF. The DNA for the CDR3 is TGTGCCAGCAGCCCGCGGGACTTGGGGGCTTTCTTT.